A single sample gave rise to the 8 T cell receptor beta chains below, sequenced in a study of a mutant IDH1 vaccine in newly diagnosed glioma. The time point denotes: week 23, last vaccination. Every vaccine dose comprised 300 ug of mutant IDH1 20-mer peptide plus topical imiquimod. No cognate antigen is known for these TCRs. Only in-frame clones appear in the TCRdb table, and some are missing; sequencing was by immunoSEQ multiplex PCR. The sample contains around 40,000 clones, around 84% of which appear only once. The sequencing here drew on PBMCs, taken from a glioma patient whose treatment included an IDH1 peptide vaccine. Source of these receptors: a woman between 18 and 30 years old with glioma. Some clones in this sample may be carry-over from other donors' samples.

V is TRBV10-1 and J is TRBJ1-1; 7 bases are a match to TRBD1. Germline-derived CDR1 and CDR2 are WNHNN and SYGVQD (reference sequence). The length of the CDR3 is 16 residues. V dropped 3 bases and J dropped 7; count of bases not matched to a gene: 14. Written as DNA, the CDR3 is TGCGCCAGCAGTGACCGGAGGAGGGGGCGACGGGGTGAAGCTTTCTTT. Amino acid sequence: CASSDRRRGRRGEAFF.

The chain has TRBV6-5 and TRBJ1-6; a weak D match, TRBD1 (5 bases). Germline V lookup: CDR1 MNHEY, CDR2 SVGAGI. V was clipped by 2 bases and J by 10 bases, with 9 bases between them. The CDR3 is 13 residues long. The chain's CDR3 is CASSYLRDSPLHF. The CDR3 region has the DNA TGTGCCAGCAGTTACCTCAGGGACTCACCCCTCCACTTT.

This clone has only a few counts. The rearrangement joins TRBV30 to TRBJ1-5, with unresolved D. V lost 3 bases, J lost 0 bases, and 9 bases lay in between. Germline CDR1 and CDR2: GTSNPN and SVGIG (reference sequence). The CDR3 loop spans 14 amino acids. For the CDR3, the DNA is TGTGCCTGGAGCGGAAGGGATAGCAATCAGCCCCAGCATTTT. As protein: CAWSGRDSNQPQHF.

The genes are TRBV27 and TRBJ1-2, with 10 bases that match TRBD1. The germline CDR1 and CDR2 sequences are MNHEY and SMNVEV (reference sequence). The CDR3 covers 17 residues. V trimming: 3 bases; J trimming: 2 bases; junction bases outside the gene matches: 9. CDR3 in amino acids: CASSFRQGAWGNYGYTF. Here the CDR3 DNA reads TGTGCCAGCAGTTTTAGACAGGGGGCCTGGGGCAACTATGGCTACACCTTC.

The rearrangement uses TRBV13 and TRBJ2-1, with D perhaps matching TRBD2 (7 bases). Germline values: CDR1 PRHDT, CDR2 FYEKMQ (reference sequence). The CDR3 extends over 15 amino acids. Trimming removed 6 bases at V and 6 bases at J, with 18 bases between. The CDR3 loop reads CASRQLGGDTNEQFF. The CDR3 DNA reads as TGTGCCAGCAGACAGCTAGGGGGGGATACCAATGAGCAGTTCTTC. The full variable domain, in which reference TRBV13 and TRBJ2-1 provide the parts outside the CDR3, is AAGVIQSPRHLIKEKRETATLKCYPIPRHDTVYWYQQGPGQDPQFLISFYEKMQSDKGSIPDRFSAQQFSDYHSELNMSSLELGDSALYFCASRQLGGDTNEQFFGPGTRLTVL.

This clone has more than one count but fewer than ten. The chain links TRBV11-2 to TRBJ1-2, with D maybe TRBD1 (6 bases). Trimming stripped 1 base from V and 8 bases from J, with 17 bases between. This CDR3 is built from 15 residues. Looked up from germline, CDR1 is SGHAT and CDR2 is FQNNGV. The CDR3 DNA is TGTGCCAGCAGCTTAGCCATCGGGACACCCGAAGGCTACACCTTC. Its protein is CASSLAIGTPEGYTF. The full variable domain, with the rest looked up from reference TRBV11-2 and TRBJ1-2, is EAGVAQSPRYKIIEKRQSVAFWCNPISGHATLYWYQQILGQGPKLLIQFQNNGVVDDSQLPKDRFSAERLKGVDSTLKIQPAKLEDSAVYLCASSLAIGTPEGYTFGSGTRLTVV.

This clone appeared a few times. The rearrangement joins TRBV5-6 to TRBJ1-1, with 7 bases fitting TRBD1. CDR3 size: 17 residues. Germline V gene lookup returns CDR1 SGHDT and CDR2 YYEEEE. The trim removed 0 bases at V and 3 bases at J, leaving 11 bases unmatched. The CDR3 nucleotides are TGTGCCAGCAGCTTGGTCCGAAACTACAGGGGAGACACTGAAGCTTTCTTT. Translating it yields CASSLVRNYRGDTEAFF. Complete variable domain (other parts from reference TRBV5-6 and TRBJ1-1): DAGVTQSPTHLIKTRGQQVTLRCSPKSGHDTVSWYQQALGQGPQFIFQYYEEEERQRGNFPDRFSGHQFPNYSSELNVNALLLGDSALYLCASSLVRNYRGDTEAFFGQGTRLTVV.

The CDR3 is CAISEPGQGDLFCEQYF. The CDR3 bases are TGTGCCATCAGTGAACCGGGACAGGGAGATCTTTTCTGCGAGCAGTACTTC. The V call is TRBV10-3, the J call TRBJ2-7; 9 bases line up with TRBD1. After removal of 3 bases from V and 6 bases from J, the junction contained 15 bases not matched to a gene. This CDR3 region has 17 residues. The germline V gene encodes CDR1 ENHRY and CDR2 SYGVKD.